This TCR beta chain was captured in a study of blood T cell repertoires in COVID-19. Whole-study context: The origin of the acute and convalescent COVID-19 samples was the United States, Italy and Spain. The analysed material was cDNA or gDNA that came from T cells, B-cell-depleted T cells, or PBMCs.

Seattle researchers signed up patients amid active infection and tracked them longitudinally. Authors' methods: Estimation of nucleated cell counts was performed using reference gene primer amplification. TCRdb keeps only in-frame clones here, not all; method: immunoSEQ multiplex PCR. D and trimming were read from the DNA, whereas the V and J calls and clone size are those reported in that table. The sample consists of fewer than 350,000 clones, approximately 88% of them appearing once. The germline gives CDR1 SGHNT, CDR2 YYREEE (reference sequence). Trimming removed 4 bases at V and 7 bases at J, with 15 bases between. The CDR3 covers 15 residues.

This TCR came from a young woman with COVID-19, enrolled during active disease. The specimen sequenced was peripheral blood. The V and J genes are TRBV5-4 and TRBJ1-6, with a possible D match to TRBD1 (5 bases). The CDR3 region is CASSPGGTVNSPLHF. CDR3 sequence (DNA): TGTGCCAGCAGCCCGGGAGGGACCGTAAATTCACCCCTCCACTTT.